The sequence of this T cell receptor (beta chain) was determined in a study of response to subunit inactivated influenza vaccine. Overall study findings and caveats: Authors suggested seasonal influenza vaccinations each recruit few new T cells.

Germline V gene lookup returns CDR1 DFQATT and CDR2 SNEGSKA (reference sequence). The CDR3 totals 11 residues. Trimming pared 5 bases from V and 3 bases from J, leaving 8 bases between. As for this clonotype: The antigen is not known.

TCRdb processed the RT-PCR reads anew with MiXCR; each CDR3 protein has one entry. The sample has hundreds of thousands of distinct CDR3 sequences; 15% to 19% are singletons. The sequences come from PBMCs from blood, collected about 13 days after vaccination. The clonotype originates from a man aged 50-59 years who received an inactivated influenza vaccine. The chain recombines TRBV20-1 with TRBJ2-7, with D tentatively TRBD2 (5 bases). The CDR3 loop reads CSARENYEQYF. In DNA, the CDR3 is TGCAGTGCTCGGGAAAACTACGAGCAGTACTTC.